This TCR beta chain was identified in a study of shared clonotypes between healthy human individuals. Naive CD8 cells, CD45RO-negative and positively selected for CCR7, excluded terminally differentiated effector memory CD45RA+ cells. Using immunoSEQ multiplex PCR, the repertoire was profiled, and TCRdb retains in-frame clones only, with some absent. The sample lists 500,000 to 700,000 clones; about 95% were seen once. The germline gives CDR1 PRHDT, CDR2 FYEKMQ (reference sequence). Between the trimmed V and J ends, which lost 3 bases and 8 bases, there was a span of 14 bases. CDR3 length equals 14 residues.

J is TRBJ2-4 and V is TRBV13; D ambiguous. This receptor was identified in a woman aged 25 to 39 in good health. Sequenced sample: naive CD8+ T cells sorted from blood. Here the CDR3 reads CASSLGLSSHIQYF. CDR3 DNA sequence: TGTGCCAGCAGCTTGGGCCTATCCTCCCACATTCAGTACTTC.